What follows are 22 T cell receptor beta chains derived from one specimen sequenced in a study of shared clonotypes between healthy human individuals (dated by TCRdb to 2018 to 2021). Libraries were made using the immunoSEQ multiplex PCR assay. What TCRdb holds here is the immuneACCESS table cut down to in-frame rearrangements. Part of the clones is not present; checked against another copy, under half of the missing clones reflect an unresolved V gene, and the others are unexplained. The sample profile shows about 610,000 clones; around 97% of them were found once. The biggest ten clones account for roughly 0.05% of the sample. Source material: naive CD4+ T cells sorted from blood. The intended sense of this specimen's cell subset or site label: CD45RA+ positively selected. All receptors come from a woman aged 30 to 39 in good health.

The rearrangement joins TRBV5-1 to TRBJ1-5, with 12 bases aligning to TRBD1. V was pared by 4 bases and J by 4 bases, with 15 bases of the junction left unmatched. This CDR3 is 19 amino acids long. Germline V gene lookup returns CDR1 SGHRS and CDR2 YFSETQ. The CDR3 DNA is TGCGCCAGCAGCCTAGGGACAGGGGGCAATGAACGGGGTAATCAGCCCCAGCATTTT. This encodes CASSLGTGGNERGNQPQHF.

CDR3 sequence: CASSSHGASGSPEQYF. The CDR3 nucleotides read TGTGCCAGCAGCTCCCACGGGGCTAGCGGGAGTCCCGAGCAGTACTTC. The gene calls are TRBV28 and TRBJ2-7; the match to TRBD2 covers 10 bases. Losses at the gene ends were 6 bases for V and 6 bases for J; bases not matched to a gene: 14. The CDR3 runs 16 residues. Germline CDR1 is MDHEN and CDR2 is SYDVKM.

This clone was seen once. The genes are TRBV7-2 and TRBJ1-5, with D maybe TRBD1 (5 bases). V shed 4 bases and J shed 4 bases, with 11 bases lying between them. The CDR3 is 14 residues long. Germline V lookup: CDR1 SGHTA, CDR2 FQGNSA. DNA for the CDR3: TGTGCCAGCAGCTCGACAGTGGGAAATCAGCCCCAGCATTTT. Amino acids: CASSSTVGNQPQHF.

This chain uses TRBV7-9 with TRBJ2-1; 12 bases line up with TRBD2. The germline V gene encodes CDR1 SEHNR and CDR2 FQNEAQ (reference sequence). V shed 5 bases and J 5 bases; nucleotides not matched to a gene: 16. The CDR3 length is 19 residues. CDR3 sequence (DNA): TGTGCCAGCAGCCATAGACGACTAGCGGGAGTTCGGGCCCACAATGAGCAGTTCTTC. Amino acid sequence: CASSHRRLAGVRAHNEQFF.

The rearrangement uses TRBV11-2 and TRBJ2-3; D unclear. This CDR3 has 17 residues. The V gene's germline CDR1 is SGHAT and CDR2 FQNNGV. With 5 bases removed from V and 3 bases from J, the gap between germline ends came to 21 bases. The CDR3, as DNA: TGTGCCAGCAGCCCGAGGTCCTGGCCAGCGAGGACAGATACGCAGTATTTT. Amino acid sequence: CASSPRSWPARTDTQYF.

The V gene is TRBV6-5, the J gene TRBJ2-7, with TRBD1 identical over 8 bases. The junction had 11 bases not matched to a gene; V was cut back by 5 bases and J by 5 bases. This CDR3 region has 15 residues. CDR1 is MNHEY and CDR2 is SVGAGI in the germline V gene. CDR3 sequence reads: CASSLRRGRVNEQYF. The CDR3 DNA sequence: TGTGCCAGCAGTCTGCGCAGGGGGCGTGTGAACGAGCAGTACTTC.

The chain combines TRBV5-1 with TRBJ2-3, with D possibly TRBD1 on 7 matching bases. Trimming cost V 3 bases and J 3 bases, with 14 bases left between them. The CDR3 is 15 residues long. CDR1 is SGHRS and CDR2 is YFSETQ in the germline V gene. Here the CDR3 DNA reads TGCGCCAGCAGCTCTGCCAGGGGGGAAACAGATACGCAGTATTTT. Amino acid sequence: CASSSARGETDTQYF.

This chain connects TRBV28 to TRBJ1-3; D gene uncertain. CDR1 is MDHEN and CDR2 is SYDVKM in the germline V gene. CDR3 length: 14 residues. V was shortened by 2 bases and J by 8 bases, with 13 bases between the two germline ends. CDR3 protein: CASSLMAAQDTIYF. The CDR3 DNA reads as TGTGCCAGCAGTTTAATGGCAGCCCAGGACACCATATATTTT.

V usage is TRBV7-9 and J usage is TRBJ2-7, with TRBD2 matching 11 bases. The V segment lost 5 bases and the J segment 5 bases; nucleotides outside the gene matches: 8. Germline V gene lookup returns CDR1 SEHNR and CDR2 FQNEAQ (reference sequence). This CDR3 comprises 15 residues. The CDR3 protein is CASSTTSGSIDEQYF. The CDR3 DNA reads TGTGCCAGCAGCACTACTAGCGGGAGTATCGACGAGCAGTACTTC.

As DNA, the CDR3 is TGCGCCAGCAGCTTCCGGGCGGGAGGGTCTCTATACAATGAGCAGTTCTTC. Translated, it gives CASSFRAGGSLYNEQFF. This rearrangement joins TRBV5-1 to TRBJ2-1; 9 bases are shared with TRBD2. The CDR3 runs 17 residues. Per the germline V gene, CDR1 is SGHRS and CDR2 is YFSETQ. V gave up 2 bases and J gave up 4 bases; unmatched junction bases: 10.

The gene calls are TRBV18 and TRBJ2-3; no definite D call. Germline V CDR1 and CDR2: KGHSH, LQKENI. Trimming took 3 bases from V and 2 from J, leaving 12 bases between them. The CDR3 loop spans 15 amino acids. The CDR3 reads CASSPRAAHTDTQYF. In DNA form, the CDR3 reads TGTGCCAGCTCACCTAGGGCGGCCCACACAGATACGCAGTATTTT.

The rearrangement uses TRBV4-1 and TRBJ2-5; D is tentatively TRBD1 or TRBD2 (6 bases each). Trimming pared 2 bases from V and 1 base from J, leaving 23 bases between. The CDR3 sequence is 19 residues long. From germline, CDR1 is MGHRA and CDR2 YSYEKL. The CDR3 DNA reads as TGCGCCAGCAGCCAAAGGGGGGTGCGGGCGGAAGGGTTCCAAGAGACCCAGTACTTC. Protein product: CASSQRGVRAEGFQETQYF.

The chain recombines TRBV28 with TRBJ2-5; D is undetermined. This CDR3 spans 9 amino acids. Per the germline V gene, CDR1 is MDHEN and CDR2 is SYDVKM. V dropped 6 bases and J dropped 12 bases, with 8 bases sitting between them. In DNA, the CDR3 is TGTGCCAGCAGCAGCGAAGAGTACTTC. It yields the protein CASSSEEYF.

The chain combines TRBV14 with TRBJ2-7, with 7 bases matching TRBD1. Germline V CDR1 and CDR2: SGHDN, FVKESK. V lost 4 bases, J lost 6 bases, and 15 bases stayed unmatched. The CDR3 contains 16 residues. CDR3 amino acids: CASSLGRGRVELEQYF. The CDR3 coding sequence is TGTGCCAGCAGCCTGGGTAGGGGGCGGGTCGAGCTCGAGCAGTACTTC.

This clone came up once. The chain employs TRBV29-1 and TRBJ2-5; D may be TRBD2 (6 bases). V was cut by 7 bases and J by 2 bases, with 14 bases left in between. Germline V gives CDR1 SQVTM, CDR2 ANQGSEA. The CDR3 runs to 13 residues. The DNA of the CDR3 is TGCAGCGCTCGCGGGATTATTCAAGAGACCCAGTACTTC. It yields the protein CSARGIIQETQYF. The full variable domain, in which reference TRBV29-1 and TRBJ2-5 provide the parts outside the CDR3, is SAVISQKPSRDICQRGTSLTIQCQVDSQVTMMFWYRQQPGQSLTLIATANQGSEATYESGFVIDKFPISRPNLTFSTLTVSNMSPEDSSIYLCSARGIIQETQYFGPGTRLLVL.

The CDR3 nucleotides are TGTGCCAGTAGTACCAGGTGGGGTGACGAGCAGTACTTC. It yields the protein CASSTRWGDEQYF. The chain uses TRBV19 and TRBJ2-7; no clear D gene. The germline CDR1 and CDR2 sequences are LNHDA and SQIVND (reference sequence). V gave up 4 bases and J gave up 5 bases, with 12 bases separating them. This CDR3 has 13 residues.

The chain has TRBV19 and TRBJ1-1; D gene unclear. In germline, CDR1 is LNHDA, CDR2 SQIVND (reference sequence). The CDR3 is made up of 16 amino acids. Trimming left V 1 base short and J 3 bases short, with 15 bases between. The CDR3 is CASSIGSLFRDTEAFF. The CDR3 region has the DNA TGTGCCAGTAGTATAGGTTCATTATTCCGGGACACTGAAGCTTTCTTT.

The CDR3 DNA is TGTGCCAGCAGCCCCCTGAGTCCGGGACTAGGGTCGTACGAGCAGTACTTC. This sequence encodes CASSPLSPGLGSYEQYF. V gene TRBV11-2 combines with J gene TRBJ2-7, with TRBD2 matching 8 bases. The CDR3 has 17 amino acids. V lost 5 bases and J lost 4; bases outside the gene matches: 16. The germline gives CDR1 SGHAT, CDR2 FQNNGV.

The rearrangement links TRBV11-1 to TRBJ2-1; no reliable D call. Looked up from germline, CDR1 is SGHAT and CDR2 is FQDESV (reference sequence). The CDR3 has 11 amino acids. Trimming removed 2 bases from V and 8 bases from J, with 4 bases in between. Written as DNA, the CDR3 is TGTGCCAGCAGCTTAAGGCATGAGCAGTTCTTC. It encodes CASSLRHEQFF.

The chain employs TRBV27 and TRBJ1-1, with unresolved D. The CDR3 totals 13 residues. Looked up from germline, CDR1 is MNHEY and CDR2 is SMNVEV (reference sequence). V shed 9 bases and J shed 4 bases, with 15 bases lying between them. CDR3: CASRPPRSTEAFF. CDR3 sequence (DNA): TGTGCCAGTCGGCCCCCTCGAAGCACTGAAGCTTTCTTT.

The chain has TRBV28 and TRBJ2-7, with D unresolved. CDR3 length: 14 residues. Germline assignment: CDR1 MDHEN and CDR2 SYDVKM. V lost 1 base and J lost 4, with 11 bases in between. The CDR3 bases are TGTGCCAGCAGTTTATATCTCCGCTTATACGAGCAGTACTTC. This gives the protein CASSLYLRLYEQYF.

V gene TRBV28 combines with J gene TRBJ1-2, with D possibly being TRBD1 (6 bases). Trimming took 6 bases from V and 1 from J, leaving 12 bases between them. This CDR3 has 14 amino acids. Germline V gene sequence: CDR1 MDHEN, CDR2 SYDVKM. The CDR3 DNA follows: TGTGCCAGCAGGCAGGGGTTGTATAACTATGGCTACACCTTC. Its protein is CASRQGLYNYGYTF.